The subject of this entry is one T cell receptor (beta chain). The antigen it recognizes is unknown. Read data end 3 residues before the CDR3 end; the end is taken from the germline J gene. The record originates from a study of T cells in women clearing cervical HPV infection (dated by TCRdb to the late 2010s). A note on the overall study: The cases were 20 to 25 women with histologically confirmed HPV16-related CIN3 or worse, and 2 of these cases were invasive cancers. The controls were around 26 women whose single incident HPV16 infection cleared within 12 months with no development of precancer or cancer. Case blood was taken at the visit when the lesion was first identified, whereas control blood was taken when infection was no longer detected. Among cases, blood sampling came a median of approximately 150 days after lesion detection, with an interquartile range of about 80 to 220 days. Since HLA typing was available for only a few women, HLA type could not be ruled out as a confounder. This exploratory proof-of-principle case-control study, nested within the Guanacaste HPV Natural History Study in Costa Rica, compared TCR repertoires among women with different cervical HPV16 outcomes. Cases and controls were matched on year of sample collection and on age within five years. A median age of nearly 35 years was observed in cases versus under 40 in controls, and no significant differences in baseline characteristics were found. The parent cohort enrolled 9,500 to 12,000 women aged 18 or older in Guanacaste, Costa Rica, in about 1992 to 1995 and followed the women for around 7 years. As quality controls, five blinded duplicates were added to each group, bringing the total to about 60 samples made up of roughly 50 participants and approximately ten replicates.

General conclusions and limits of the study: The cross-sectional design could not show whether associations preceded infection or resulted from it; effector/memory subsets and HPV-specific T cells were not isolated. Lower TRBV6-7 relative abundance was observed in cases than in controls (roughly 0.12% versus 0.15%; Bonferroni P = 0.0008). Cases were distinguished from controls with an estimated AUC of over 0.75 by random forest classifiers combining richness and V gene abundances. Because the number of T cells in each sample was unknown, differences in richness could reflect differing T-cell content rather than repertoire biology. Across sequencing depths, CIN3+ cases showed significantly higher TCR repertoire richness than controls, but evenness did not differ between the groups.

Based on the germline V gene, the CDR1 and CDR2 sequences are KGHSH and LQKENI. Measured from the cysteine to the phenylalanine, the CDR3 is 14 residues long. Of the CDR3's DNA, 33 bases were read; they are in frame from base 1. Every participant had a single incident cervical HPV16 infection, and women with prevalent HPV16 infections were excluded. Cervical HPV DNA was detected by MY09/MY11 PCR and genotyped by dot-blot hybridization. Fifteen mL of heparinized blood were centrifuged, and the buffy coat was aliquoted, frozen at -30°C, then stored at -80°C. QIAGEN kits were used to extract genomic DNA from the buffy coat specimens. TCR beta CDR3 regions were amplified by multiplex PCR using the immunoSEQ assay from an average of approximately 1,200 ng genomic DNA per sample. The assay corrected primer bias using a complete synthetic TCR repertoire to establish an amplification baseline. The amplicons were sequenced on the Illumina platform. As for how the authors treated the data: Sequence errors were corrected by clustering with frequency ratios and a modified nearest-neighbor algorithm, and the sequences were then analyzed in the immunoSEQ Analyzer using IMGT gene definitions. At each rarefaction depth, TCR richness and evenness were averaged across 20 rarefaction repeats, and samples with fewer sequences than that depth were excluded. Wilcoxon rank sum tests with FDR correction were used to compare V, D and J gene relative abundances between the groups. In the blinded duplicates, the intraclass correlation was about 95% for TCR richness and averaged about 76% across 55 to 75 gene segments. TCRdb retrieved this table from immuneACCESS and kept in-frame rearrangements only. Not all clones are present; in checked studies, unresolved V genes account for under half, and no reason is known for the remainder. That table gives V, J and clone size, and the DNA gave D and trimming. This sample's table contains about 20,000 clones. 6.7% of the sample is in the top ten clones.

The material sequenced was blood buffy coat. The chain joins TRBV18 to TRBJ1-2; too little of a D gene remains to name it. This receptor was obtained from a woman between 18 and 70 years old with a cervical HPV16 infection that either progressed to CIN3+ or cleared (not recorded which). The CDR3 here reads CASSPMETTDTYTF. CDR3 DNA, as far as it was read: TGTGCCAGCTCACCGATGGAGACCACAGATACC.